This T cell receptor (beta chain) originates from a study of cytomegalovirus exposure and HLA in healthy donors. Points from the study as a whole: An analysis done earlier found most TCR beta V segments productive about 87% or about 30% of the time.

As concerns this clone: Its antigen remains unidentified.

Primers included in the PCR were 60 Vbeta and 13 Jbeta primers. The data were produced by immunoSEQ multiplex PCR, yet TCRdb's version contains in-frame clones alone and is incomplete. In total, the table holds 200,000 or so clones. The TCR was taken from a boy younger than 18 in good health and CMV-seronegative. Sequenced material: PBMCs.

This chain's CDR3 is CASSLRTEGAAEQYF. DNA for the CDR3: TGCGCCAGCAGCTTACGGACTGAGGGCGCCGCCGAGCAGTACTTC. The chain recombines TRBV5-1 with TRBJ2-7, with D maybe TRBD2 (5 bases). The length of the CDR3 is 15 residues. In germline, CDR1 is SGHRS, CDR2 YFSETQ. V gave up 2 bases and J gave up 6 bases, with 18 bases separating them. The full variable domain, its missing parts supplied by reference TRBV5-1 and TRBJ2-7, is KAGVTQTPRYLIKTRGQQVTLSCSPISGHRSVSWYQQTPGQGLQFLFEYFSETQRNKGNFPGRFSGRQFSNSRSEMNVSTLELGDSALYLCASSLRTEGAAEQYFGPGTRLTVT.